Given below is one T cell receptor beta chain in context. The antigen it binds to is not known. Nothing much larger sits one base from this clone, and base qualities are not available. For this chain, trimming is 5 bases at the V end and 5 bases at the J end, and the number of junction bases without a gene match is 9. The germline V gene yields SGHVS for CDR1 and FQNEAQ for CDR2. Counted from cysteine to phenylalanine, this CDR3 has 15 amino acids. Just CDR3 DNA is preserved here, 45 bases in frame from base 1. In total, around 600 healthy bone marrow donors made up the cohort. All cohort members were sampled while nominally healthy, although unrecorded immune exposures were likely present. The donor tested CMV seronegative and was one of the 352 seronegative cohort members. Every donor gave a peripheral blood sample, and the peripheral blood mononuclear cells from that sample were used for TCR beta sequencing. Genomic DNA was extracted from the blood cell samples with the Qiagen DNeasy Blood Extraction Kit.

The data were obtained in a study of cytomegalovirus exposure and HLA in healthy donors (dated by TCRdb to 2016 to 2017). At the level of the whole study: An earlier analysis of roughly 610 of the donors reported about 300 Gb of sequence data and approximately 120 million unique TCR beta sequences obtained from around 190 million T cells. An early release that covered about 600 HLA-typed donors contained approximately 300 gigabases of sequencing data and 70 million to 100 million unique TCR sequences. Of the roughly 400 genotyped donors, about 80% fell in the genetic ancestry cluster associated with self-reported Caucasian donors. The study was designed to test whether signatures of past pathogen exposure could be identified by cataloging public T cell receptors. The study profiled the T cell repertoires of more than 500 subjects by immunosequencing and related them to cytomegalovirus serostatus. Besides the first cohort of hundreds of subjects, a separate validation cohort made up of 120 different subjects was used. High-throughput TCR immunosequencing, statistical association of individual TCRs with disease status, and machine learning were combined to predict cytomegalovirus infection status. In a later analysis, previously published TCR beta repertoires from several hundred donors were re-analyzed and high-resolution HLA genotyping was added so that TCR occurrence patterns could be studied. Rather than using new phenotypic data, the later analysis identified candidate immune exposures from TCR beta sequences and from how often those sequences occurred across donors. An earlier analysis of around 540 of the donors applied high-throughput TCR beta sequencing to assess whether each TCR beta V gene segment acted as functional or pseudogenic. Donor age, sex, ethnicity and CMV serostatus were compiled together with the repertoire data. In a later genetic analysis, genome-wide SNP genotypes for about three fifths of the roughly 670 donors were used, and that subset was treated as a discovery cohort. Every repertoire in the discovery cohort had been generated on one and the same sequencing platform. Class I and class II HLA loci were covered by the typing at four-digit resolution. Typing coverage differed by locus: A, B, C, DRB1 and DQB1 were typed in about 620-630 donors, DQA1 in approximately 520, DPA1 in approximately 610, and DPB1 in just under 490. A few DR-DQ haplotypes were treated as single units for association and clustering because of strong linkage in the cohort. On average, around 240,000 unique TCR beta nucleotide sequences were sequenced per donor among about 400 genotyped donors of the cohort, with roughly 18% of those sequences being non-productive.

Preparation of the library involved the immunoSEQ multiplex PCR assay. A mixture of 60 forward primers for TCR Vbeta segments and 13 reverse primers for TCR Jbeta segments was used in the multiplex PCR. A multiplex PCR assay on genomic DNA amplified the CDR3 region of rearranged TCR beta genes. On the Illumina HiSeq System, the amplified TCR beta libraries were sequenced as 87-base-pair reads. The paper's data handling went like this. In a later analysis, approximately 74 million unique TCR beta chains were counted across the 690 or so repertoires, and around 10 million of these chains were shared by at least two donors. To remove PCR and sequencing errors, raw reads were error-corrected and collapsed into unique sequences using a nearest-neighbor algorithm that merged closely related sequences. CDR3 sequences were aligned to IMGT reference sequences to assign V, D and J gene segments. For a sequence to be retained, a match of at least six nucleotides was required to both a V gene segment and a J gene segment. A rearrangement was called productive if the CDR3 had no stop codons and remained in frame with V and J, and every other rearrangement was called non-productive. Following IMGT convention, CDR3 was defined as the stretch from the second conserved V-encoded cysteine to the conserved J-encoded phenylalanine. In an earlier analysis of some 550 of the donors, sequences lacking an unambiguous match to a single V gene segment were excluded. In an earlier analysis of several hundred of the donors, a V segment was called functional when productive rearrangements were above 56.7%, and segregating when the standard deviation between donors exceeded 5%. A statistical classification framework was built for diagnosing cytomegalovirus status from the catalog of TCR beta chain sequences. In a later analysis, V and J genes were assigned by comparing TCR nucleotide sequences against IMGT/GENE-DB human TR gene sequences. In a later analysis, CDR3 sequences and most-parsimonious VDJ recombination scenarios were assigned using the TCRdist pipeline. A later analysis defined each TCR beta chain by its CDR3 amino acid sequence plus V-gene family, and excluded reads lacking a unique V-gene family. As a way to deal with suspected cross-contamination and a sequencing artifact, a later analysis dropped approximately 590 nucleotide sequences that were highly shared and had low generation probability. A later analysis calculated a clonal expansion index for each public chain from normalized within-repertoire ranks of inferred template counts. In a later analysis, generation probabilities were computed with a VDJ recombination model fitted to out-of-frame rearrangements, and the resulting probabilities were checked against IGoR. In a later analysis, TCR-TCR, TCR-HLA and TCR-CMV co-occurrence was scored with hypergeometric tests, and a repertoire-size bias correction was applied to TCR pairs. To estimate false discovery rates, a later analysis permuted the HLA or CMV assignments 20 times. A later analysis grouped co-occurring TCRs with DBSCAN, adding TCRdist sequence similarity when clustering within HLA-allele-positive subsets. For co-occurrence clustering, repertoires with fewer than 30,000 or more than 120,000 public chains were excluded, along with a handful of repertoires with anomalous nucleotide sharing. Not all clones reach the TCRdb copy of this immuneACCESS table, which keeps in-frame sequences only. Checked studies attribute under half of the gap to unresolved V genes and leave the rest unexplained. V and J calls and clone size come straight from that table; D and trimming were deduced from the DNA. For this sample there are over 200,000 clones; 65% to 75% appear just once. 1.8% of the sample comes from the top ten.

The paper's findings and limits, for the study overall: In a later analysis, most CMV-associated TCR beta chains were found to appear HLA-restricted, with HLA associations seemingly driven largely by CMV exposure. Cytomegalovirus status was reported to be diagnosed by the classifier with high specificity and sensitivity in both the original and validation cohorts. Linkage disequilibrium might explain the correlated functional status among segregating V segments, but an unknown experimental factor could not be ruled out. A later genetic analysis associated a missense DCLRE1C variant with V-gene and J-gene trimming of TCR beta chains, and an independent cohort replicated the association. Across donors, most TCR sequences were observed very rarely, whereas some public TCRs were present in many individuals. A few of the identified cytomegalovirus-associated TCR beta chains were confirmed in vitro to be specific for cytomegalovirus antigens. Because HLA typing was missing for some donors at each locus, association tests included only the typed subset. Sequencing depth was assumed to be roughly uniform across donors in the presence/absence analyses, though that assumption may not hold. Because counts were too low, seventeen rarely observed V segments, including chromosome 9 orphons, were excluded from the earlier analysis of under 650 of the donors. A later analysis associated 15,000 or so TCR beta sequences with specific HLA alleles at a false discovery rate of 0.05. Strong co-occurrence of HLA alleles, especially DR and DQ, made assigning TCR associations to individual alleles difficult. Immune exposure information for the cohort was limited to CMV serostatus. Some IMGT-functional V segments, including TRBV6-2 and TRBV6-3, could not be distinguished by the 87-base-pair reads and were therefore excluded. In a later analysis, several top co-occurrence clusters were reported to appear linked to parvovirus B19, influenza, CMV and Epstein-Barr virus. A further reported finding was that TCR beta sequences accurately predicted the HLA-A and HLA-B alleles for most subjects in the first cohort. This cohort had only TCR beta chains sequenced, and the lack of alpha or paired-chain data limited which features could be detected. A later genetic analysis reported fewer N-insertions in productive TCRs among donors in an Asian-associated ancestry cluster than the approximately 700-donor mean. According to the authors, the approach could potentially be generalized to other disease states and immunological phenotypes. An earlier analysis of 450 to 750 of the donors showed that most TCR beta V segments appeared in productive rearrangements either about 90% or about 30% of the time, which broadly matched IMGT annotations. The sequencing pipeline was judged likely to have produced a cluster of highly shared sequence variants as a technical artifact. In a later analysis, TCR association rates were found to vary across HLA loci, with the most associated TCRs seen for DRB1 alleles and the fewest for HLA-C alleles. A total of some 180 TCR beta chains were listed by the study as associated with cytomegalovirus. In a later analysis, HLA-associated TCR beta chains were found to be more clonally expanded and to have lower generation probabilities than equally common non-associated chains.

The sequenced material came from PBMCs. This receptor chain uses TRBV7-8 and TRBJ2-1, with 7 bases aligning to TRBD2. The sequence was obtained from a young woman in good health and CMV-seronegative. The CDR3 protein: CASSVGGSTDNEQFF. The nucleotides are TGTGCCAGCAGCGTCGGGGGGAGTACTGACAATGAGCAGTTCTTC.